These 7 T cell receptor beta chains were sequenced from one sample in a study of post-analysis software for immune sequencing data. Study observations and caveats: Several TRBV segments were more frequent in patients than controls; TRBV5-6, TRBV5-1 and TRBV20-1 belonged to this group.

The antigens of these receptors remain unknown. Presence of unique molecular identifiers characterized the TCR beta cDNA libraries. TCRdb independently ran MiXCR on the PCR reads; one entry per CDR3 protein. The sample has roughly 400,000 distinct CDR3 sequences, 30% to 45% seen once. Sequenced: blood. Receptors were obtained from a girl aged 2 to 9 with multiple sclerosis.

This chain connects TRBV28 to TRBJ2-4; D gene ambiguous. The germline V and J ends were trimmed by 3 bases and 0 bases, with 15 bases remaining between them. Germline CDR1 and CDR2: MDHEN and SYDVKM. The CDR3 consists of 17 residues. In DNA form, the CDR3 reads TGTGCCAGCAGTTTTAGTCCCTCCATTCTAGCCAAAAACATTCAGTACTTC. The encoded protein is CASSFSPSILAKNIQYF.

Points on this clonotype: A much larger clone sits a single nucleotide away, making a read error possible. The chain links TRBV20-1 to TRBJ2-1; 9 bases fit TRBD2. After removal of 5 bases from V and 2 bases from J, the junction contained 7 bases not matched to a gene. The CDR3 runs 15 residues. Germline CDR1 DFQATT, CDR2 SNEGSKA (reference sequence). The CDR3 nucleotides are TGCAGTGCTCTGGCAGCGGGGGGACCCTACAATGAGCAGTTCTTC. Its protein is CSALAAGGPYNEQFF.

This clonotype appeared a few times. The chain's CDR3 is CASSPGPPAGYF. In nucleotides, the CDR3 is TGTGCCAGCAGTCCTGGACCCCCTGCCGGGTATTTT. This sequence joins TRBV27 and TRBJ2-3, with D unclear. The V gene lost 5 bases and the J gene lost 14 bases, with 17 bases spanning the gap. CDR1 and CDR2 from the germline V gene are MNHEY and SMNVEV (reference sequence). The CDR3 consists of 12 residues.

The chain carries TRBV24-1 and TRBJ2-2; 9 bases are shared with TRBD1. V gave up 0 bases and J gave up 2 bases; unmatched junction bases: 18. Germline lookup yields CDR1 KGHDR and CDR2 SFDVKD. This CDR3 has 22 residues. The CDR3 DNA reads as TGTGCCACCAGTGATTTGTTGGAGGGGGGACAGGGCCTGCCCATCAACACCGGGGAGCTGTTTTTT. Translating gives CATSDLLEGGQGLPINTGELFF.

The V and J genes are TRBV10-3 and TRBJ1-1; 12 positions match TRBD1. Germline V gives CDR1 ENHRY, CDR2 SYGVKD. This CDR3 is built from 14 residues. Trimming removed 8 bases from V and 0 bases from J; junction bases left unmatched: 1. Here the CDR3 DNA reads TGTGCCATCGGGACAGGGGGCCTGAACACTGAAGCTTTCTTT. Protein sequence: CAIGTGGLNTEAFF.

The V and J genes are TRBV30 and TRBJ1-6; 8 bases fit TRBD1. Germline CDR1 is GTSNPN and CDR2 is SVGIG (reference sequence). J gave up 9 bases and V 2 bases, and 9 bases lay outside the gene matches. The CDR3 is 15 residues long. CDR3 nucleotides: TGTGCCTGGAGTTTCAGAGGACAGGGTGGTTCACCCCTCCACTTT. Translation: CAWSFRGQGGSPLHF.

This clonotype occurred a few times. The rearrangement links TRBV7-8 to TRBJ2-5; 9 bases fit TRBD1. CDR3 length: 15 residues. Germline V gene data show CDR1 as SGHVS and CDR2 as FQNEAQ. The V gene end was trimmed by 2 bases and the J gene end by 2 bases; junction bases not matched to a gene: 3. The CDR3 region is CASSLLDRGQETQYF. CDR3 bases: TGTGCCAGCAGCTTACTTGACAGGGGGCAAGAGACCCAGTACTTC.